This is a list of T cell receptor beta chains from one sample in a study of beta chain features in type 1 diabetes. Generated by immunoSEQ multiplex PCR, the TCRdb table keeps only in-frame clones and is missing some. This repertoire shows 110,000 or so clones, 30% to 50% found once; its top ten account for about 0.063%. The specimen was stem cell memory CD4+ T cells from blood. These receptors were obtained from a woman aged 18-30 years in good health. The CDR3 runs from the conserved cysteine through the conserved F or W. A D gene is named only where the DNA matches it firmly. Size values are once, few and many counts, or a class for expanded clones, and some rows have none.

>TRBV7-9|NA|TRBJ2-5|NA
TGTGCCAGCAGCTTAGCGGGGGGAGGAGAGACCCAGTACTTC
CASSLAGGGETQYF
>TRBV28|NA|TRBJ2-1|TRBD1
TGTGCCACCAGCGGGCAGGGGGCAAGTTGGAATGAGCAGTTCTTC
CATSGQGASWNEQFF
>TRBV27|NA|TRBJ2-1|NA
TGTGCCAGCAGTTTAGGCGGGTGGATGCCCTACAATGAGCAGTTCTTC
CASSLGGWMPYNEQFF
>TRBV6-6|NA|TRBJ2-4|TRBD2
TGTGCCAGCAGTGGACTAGCGGGAGCGGCCAAAAACATTCAGTACTTC
CASSGLAGAAKNIQYF
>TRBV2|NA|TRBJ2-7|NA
TGTGCCAGCAGTGAACTTCTAGCGCTATACTACGAGCAGTACTTC
CASSELLALYYEQYF
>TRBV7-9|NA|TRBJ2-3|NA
TGTGCCAGCAGCTTGGGCTATACGCAGTATTTT
CASSLGYTQYF
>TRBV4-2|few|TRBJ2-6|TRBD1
TGTGCCAGCAGACCGGGACAGGGAGTCTCCGGGGCCAACGTCCTGACTTTC
CASRPGQGVSGANVLTF
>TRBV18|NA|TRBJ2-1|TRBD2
TGTGCCAGCTCACCCGGGACTAGCGGGGGTGAGCAGTTCTTC
CASSPGTSGGEQFF
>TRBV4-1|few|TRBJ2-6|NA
TGCGCCAGCAGCCAAGCGGGAGTCTCTGGGGCCAACGTCCTGACTTTC
CASSQAGVSGANVLTF
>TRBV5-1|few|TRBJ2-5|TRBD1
TGCGCCAGCAGACCCGGGACAGGCGCCATTCAAGAGACCCAGTACTTC
CASRPGTGAIQETQYF
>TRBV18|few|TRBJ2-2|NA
TGTGCCAGCTCACCACCACAGCCGAACACCGGGGAGCTGTTTTTT
CASSPPQPNTGELFF
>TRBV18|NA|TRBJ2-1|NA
TGTGCCAGCTCACCTCCCGTTATTCGCGATGAGCAGTTCTTC
CASSPPVIRDEQFF
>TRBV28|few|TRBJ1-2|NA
TGTGCCAGCAGCTTCACGGACATGGCTTCTTTTGACTACACCTTC
CASSFTDMASFDYTF
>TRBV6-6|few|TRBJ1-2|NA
TGTGCCAGCAGTTCCAGTGGGGCGAATGGCTACACCTTC
CASSSSGANGYTF
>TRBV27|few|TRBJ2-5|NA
TGTGCCAGCAGGCTGTCCGGGTTCCAAGAGACCCAGTACTTC
CASRLSGFQETQYF
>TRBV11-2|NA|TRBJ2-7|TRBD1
TGTGCCAGCACCAGGACAGGGGATATCTACGAGCAGTACTTC
CASTRTGDIYEQYF
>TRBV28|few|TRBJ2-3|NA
TGTGCCAGCAAATCCGTGGAGGATACGCAGTATTTT
CASKSVEDTQYF